This T cell receptor beta chain stems from a study of identifying expanded T cells in peripheral blood. The study, taken as a whole, reports: Technical replicates showed approximately 1.2 changed clones; two weeks about 16.4; four weeks 19. Two-week clone count variance significantly increased as total template count grew.

Healthy donors had no documented immune events, such as infections, while sampled. Sequenced by immunoSEQ multiplex PCR; TCRdb stores in-frame clones only, minus some. The data show some 95,000 clones, 88% seen once. About this clone itself: Antigen specificity is unknown.

The CDR3 is made up of 14 amino acids. CDR1 SGHKS and CDR2 YYEKEE come from the germline V gene (reference sequence). V lost 0 bases to trimming and J lost 0 bases, with 7 bases between them. This sequence was found in a person aged 18 to 69 in good health. The sequenced sample consisted of blood. The rearrangement uses TRBV5-5 and TRBJ2-7; tentative D call: TRBD2 (6 bases). This CDR3 reads CASSLGRDSYEQYF. CDR3 in DNA: TGTGCCAGCAGCTTGGGGAGGGACTCCTACGAGCAGTACTTC.